This T cell receptor (beta chain) was captured by sequencing in a study of cytomegalovirus exposure and HLA in healthy donors. The study, taken as a whole, reports: Later analysis indicated greater clonal expansion among HLA-associated TCR beta chains than among equally common other chains. As a later analysis showed, a missense DCLRE1C variant was linked to trimming of TCR beta V- and J-genes.

V was pared by 8 bases and J by 2 bases, with 7 bases of the junction left unmatched. CDR1 and CDR2 (germline): WSHSY, SAAADI. The CDR3 sequence is 14 residues long. Concerning this clone: The antigen remains unidentified.

The study ran its PCR with 60 Vbeta and 13 Jbeta primers. Libraries were prepared by immunoSEQ multiplex PCR; TCRdb keeps only in-frame clonotypes and omits some of them. The top ten clones hold approximately 1% of a sample with approximately 180,000 clones, 80% of them seen once. The donors comprised healthy bone marrow donors. This sequence was found in a woman aged 40 to 50 in good health and CMV-seronegative. V gene TRBV10-2 combines with J gene TRBJ2-3; 7 nucleotides align to TRBD1. The sample comprised PBMCs. The CDR3 reads CASRETGNTDTQYF. The CDR3 nucleotides are TGCGCCAGCCGAGAGACAGGGAACACAGATACGCAGTATTTT.